This paragraph reports one T cell receptor beta chain. As yet, its antigen is unknown. This entry is derived from a study of T cell responses to AZD1222 COVID-19 vaccine. Study-wide context: The analysis combined second doses at about 4 or about 12 weeks. Study-wide results and caveats: Repertoire sampling occurred only after the peak T cell response. Just a handful of AZD1222 recipients tested seropositive at baseline. Spike was spanned by vaccine-associated CD4 TCRs, which were dominant at 160-218 and 743-854.

Germline V gene lookup returns CDR1 SGHRS and CDR2 YFSETQ. This CDR3 spans 15 amino acids. J lost 0 bases, V lost 2 bases, and 1 base had no gene match. Clones were sequenced by immunoSEQ multiplex PCR, and TCRdb holds only the in-frame ones, with some missing. The sample has 150,000 or so clones, 90% to 95% seen once. This sample comprised peripheral blood, obtained on day 0 of AZD1222 vaccination. The chain links TRBV5-1 to TRBJ2-3; TRBD2 agrees at 9 bases. The sequence derives from an adult in good health. The CDR3 DNA sequence: TGCGCCAGCAGCTTAACTAGCGGGAGCACAGATACGCAGTATTTT. Translation: CASSLTSGSTDTQYF. Based on the CDR3 plus reference TRBV5-1 and TRBJ2-3, the full variable domain is KAGVTQTPRYLIKTRGQQVTLSCSPISGHRSVSWYQQTPGQGLQFLFEYFSETQRNKGNFPGRFSGRQFSNSRSEMNVSTLELGDSALYLCASSLTSGSTDTQYFGPGTRLTVL.